This TCR beta chain was recorded in a study of T-cell reconstitution after alpha-beta-depleted transplantation in children. Ten or more counts support this clonotype. The authors prepared the TCRbeta library with unique molecular identifiers. TCRdb recomputed calls from the PCR reads with MiXCR, one row per CDR3 protein. The table has around 120,000 distinct CDR3 sequences, under 25% seen once. V gave up 5 bases and J gave up 9 bases, with 11 bases separating them. Germline lookup yields CDR1 SGHTA and CDR2 FQGNSA. There are 12 residues in the CDR3. Material: PBMCs, mostly from graft donor cells, obtained 180 days after TCRalphabeta/CD19-depleted stem cell transplant. This receptor was taken from a male patient between 2 and 15 years old who had a stem cell transplant for chronic granulomatous disease, so the T cells may come from the graft donor. The chain is built from TRBV7-2 and TRBJ2-1; unclear D gene. The CDR3 DNA is TGTGCCAGCAGCCAGATAACAGTTGAGCAGTTCTTC. It translates to CASSQITVEQFF.